The text below deals with one TCR beta chain. What it binds is unknown. This record belongs to a study of radiotherapy plus CTLA-4 blockade in lung cancer. Study-wide background: Disease control reached around 30%, with objective responses in approximately 17%.

The CDR3 contains 14 residues. CDR1 is MNHEY and CDR2 is SVGAGI in the germline V gene. Trimming at V came to 6 bases and at J to 0 bases, leaving 2 bases not matched to a gene. TCRdb's copy holds only in-frame clones and misses some; the assay was immunoSEQ multiplex PCR. This sample has approximately 85,000 clones, with around 87% found just once. People whose metastatic non-small-cell lung cancer was chemo-refractory got focal radiation along with CTLA-4 blockade by ipilimumab. General observations from the study: TCR clones of tumor origin grew in blood after radiotherapy plus ipilimumab. Increased serum interferon-beta after radiation also reportedly predicted response strongly.

V usage is TRBV6-5 and J usage is TRBJ2-7, with 10 bases fitting TRBD2. The material sequenced was peripheral blood, taken from a patient treated with radiotherapy plus ipilimumab. The TCR sequence derives from a human donor with non-small cell lung cancer who had a partial response to radiotherapy plus ipilimumab. The CDR3 region is CASRSSGSSYEQYF. The CDR3 DNA is TGTGCCAGCAGGTCTAGCGGGAGCTCCTACGAGCAGTACTTC.